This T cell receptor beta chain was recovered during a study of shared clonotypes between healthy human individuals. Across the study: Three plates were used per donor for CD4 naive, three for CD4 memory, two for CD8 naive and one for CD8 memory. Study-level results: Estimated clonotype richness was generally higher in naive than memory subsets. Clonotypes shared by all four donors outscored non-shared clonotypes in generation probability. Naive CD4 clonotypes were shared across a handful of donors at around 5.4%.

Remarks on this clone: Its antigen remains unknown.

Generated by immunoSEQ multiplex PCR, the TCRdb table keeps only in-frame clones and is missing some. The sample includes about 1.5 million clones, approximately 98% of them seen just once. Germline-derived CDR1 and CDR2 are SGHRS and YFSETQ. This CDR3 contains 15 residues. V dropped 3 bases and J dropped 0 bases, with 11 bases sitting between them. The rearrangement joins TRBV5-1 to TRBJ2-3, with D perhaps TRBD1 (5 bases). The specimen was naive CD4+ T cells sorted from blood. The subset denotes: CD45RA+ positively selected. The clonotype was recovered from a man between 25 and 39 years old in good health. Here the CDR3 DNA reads TGCGCCAGCAGCTCGATCAGGGATAGCACAGATACGCAGTATTTT. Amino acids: CASSSIRDSTDTQYF.